These 9 T cell receptor beta chains originate from one sample sequenced in a study of shared clonotypes between healthy human individuals. The assay was immunoSEQ multiplex PCR, and TCRdb's table has in-frame clones only and misses some. The sample has around 600,000 clones, more than 95% seen once. The sample taken for sequencing was naive CD4+ T cells sorted from blood. Regarding subset: CD45RA+ positively selected. These receptors were taken from a woman in her 30s in good health.

V usage is TRBV11-2 and J usage is TRBJ2-5; 12 nucleotides match TRBD2. The CDR3 spans 16 residues. Per germline, CDR1 SGHAT and CDR2 FQNNGV. After removal of 8 bases from V and 4 bases from J, the junction contained 11 bases not matched to a gene. The DNA of the CDR3 is TGTGCCAGCGGCGGAAGGACTAGCGGGACTCTAGAGACCCAGTACTTC. Its translation: CASGGRTSGTLETQYF.

The chain is built from TRBV10-1 and TRBJ1-1; D gene unclear. Trimming pared 4 bases from V and 10 bases from J, leaving 16 bases between. The CDR3 spans 13 residues. The germline V gene has CDR1 WNHNN and CDR2 SYGVQD (reference sequence). The CDR3 reads CASSVVPGSAAFF. As DNA, the CDR3 is TGCGCCAGCAGTGTCGTCCCCGGCAGTGCAGCTTTCTTT.

In nucleotides, the CDR3 is TGTGCCAGCAGTGGGGGGGATCCCTACGAGCAGTACTTC. Amino acids: CASSGGDPYEQYF. The chain uses TRBV28 and TRBJ2-7, with 7 positions matching TRBD2. Germline V gene sequence: CDR1 MDHEN, CDR2 SYDVKM. The CDR3 spans 13 residues. Trimming at V came to 5 bases and at J to 2 bases, leaving 3 bases not matched to a gene.

The gene calls are TRBV28 and TRBJ2-6; D is undetermined. Looked up from germline, CDR1 is MDHEN and CDR2 is SYDVKM. The CDR3 consists of 14 residues. Trimming removed 4 bases from V and 1 base from J, with 5 bases in between. DNA of the CDR3: TGTGCCAGCAGTTACGGTTCTGGGGCCAACGTCCTGACTTTC. Translation: CASSYGSGANVLTF.

The chain is built from TRBV2 and TRBJ2-7, with TRBD2 matching 7 bases. The J segment lost 1 base and the V segment lost 6 bases, leaving 3 bases of the junction unmatched. Germline V gives CDR1 SNHLY, CDR2 FYNNEI. The CDR3 spans 13 residues. The CDR3 reads CASRGEGSYEQYF. CDR3 DNA: TGTGCCAGCAGGGGGGAGGGGTCCTACGAGCAGTACTTC.

The rearrangement joins TRBV7-8 to TRBJ2-3; TRBD2 is a possible D gene (5 bases). Germline values: CDR1 SGHVS, CDR2 FQNEAQ. V shed 2 bases and J shed 4 bases, with 10 bases lying between them. The CDR3 totals 14 residues. The CDR3 reads CASSLPGLADTQYF. CDR3 bases: TGTGCCAGCAGCTTACCCGGACTCGCAGATACGCAGTATTTT. The whole variable domain, remainder taken from reference TRBV7-8 and TRBJ2-3, is GAGVSQSPRYKVAKRGQDVALRCDPISGHVSLFWYQQALGQGPEFLTYFQNEAQLDKSGLPSDRFFAERPEGSVSTLKIQRTQQEDSAVYLCASSLPGLADTQYFGPGTRLTVL.

This chain joins TRBV2 and TRBJ2-7; maybe TRBD2 (6 bases). The V gene's germline CDR1 is SNHLY and CDR2 FYNNEI. Trimming removed 7 bases at V and 3 bases at J, with 10 bases between. This CDR3 region has 12 residues. The chain's CDR3 is CASKDYNYEQYF. CDR3 nucleotides: TGTGCCAGCAAGGACTATAACTACGAGCAGTACTTC.

This chain joins TRBV13 and TRBJ1-1, with D perhaps matching TRBD1 (5 bases). The germline V gene encodes CDR1 PRHDT and CDR2 FYEKMQ (reference sequence). This CDR3 comprises 15 residues. Trimming took off 1 base at V and 1 base at J, with 10 bases between the two ends. CDR3 amino acids: CASSLVGRRNTEAFF. CDR3 DNA: TGTGCCAGCAGCTTAGTGGGACGGAGGAACACTGAAGCTTTCTTT.

V and J are TRBV5-1 and TRBJ1-1, with D hard to call. From germline, CDR1 is SGHRS and CDR2 YFSETQ. With 0 bases removed from V and 10 bases from J, the gap between germline ends came to 13 bases. This CDR3 spans 13 amino acids. The CDR3 here is CASSLEPGVRAFF. CDR3 bases: TGCGCCAGCAGCTTGGAGCCTGGGGTACGAGCTTTCTTT.